The 18 T cell receptor beta chains in this list originate from one sample, sequenced in a study of blood T cell repertoires in COVID-19. Clones were sequenced by immunoSEQ multiplex PCR, and TCRdb holds only the in-frame ones, with some missing. The sample lists around 30,000 clones, approximately 71% occurring once. Sample: peripheral blood. The receptors stem from a human donor in a cohort sampled during active COVID-19.

This clone was detected once. The chain couples TRBV6-2 or TRBV6-3 to TRBJ1-2; 9 nucleotides agree with TRBD1. The germline CDR1 and CDR2 sequences are MNHEY and SVGEGT. V gave up 6 bases and J gave up 6 bases; unmatched junction bases: 17. CDR3 length: 17 amino acids. CDR3 sequence: CASSDPNPPGQGNGYTF. The CDR3 coding sequence is TGTGCCAGCAGCGACCCAAACCCCCCGGGACAGGGCAATGGCTACACCTTC.

This clone was seen a few times. J is TRBJ2-7 and V is TRBV6-6, with 9 positions matching TRBD2. Unmatched junction bases numbered 9, after V lost 5 bases and J lost 1 base. The CDR3 is made up of 16 amino acids. Germline-derived CDR1 and CDR2 are MNHNY and SVGAGI (reference sequence). CDR3 amino acids: CASSHTLAGVSYEQYF. The DNA for the CDR3 is TGTGCCAGCAGTCACACATTAGCGGGAGTATCCTACGAGCAGTACTTC.

CDR3 in DNA: TGTGCTCTTCGACTAGCGGGACCTCGTACCTCCTCTGGGGCCAACGTCCTGACTTTC. Protein: CALRLAGPRTSSGANVLTF. J is TRBJ2-6 and V is TRBV7-8, with TRBD2 matching over 11 bases. In germline, CDR1 is SGHVS, CDR2 FQNEAQ. This CDR3 comprises 19 residues.

This chain joins TRBV21-1 and TRBJ2-7; TRBD2, the D gene given by the table, was not confirmed from the DNA. TRBV21-1 is termed a pseudogene. The CDR3 consists of 16 residues. The CDR3 spells CASSVNSGGLTYEQYF. The CDR3 DNA reads TGTGCCAGCAGCGTAAACTCGGGGGGACTCACCTACGAGCAGTACTTC.

The rearrangement joins TRBV7-9 to TRBJ2-7; D remains ambiguous. Germline CDR1 reads SEHNR; CDR2 reads FQNEAQ (reference sequence). The CDR3 length is 13 residues. Deletions cut 1 base from V and 6 bases from J, with 10 bases between. CDR3 residues: CASSLGLGGEQYF. CDR3 DNA sequence: TGTGCCAGCAGCTTAGGTCTAGGTGGCGAGCAGTACTTC.

The chain couples TRBV30 to TRBJ2-1, with D tentatively TRBD2 (5 bases). Germline loops: CDR1 GTSNPN, CDR2 SVGIG (reference sequence). Trimming pared 0 bases from V and 4 bases from J, leaving 13 bases between. This CDR3 has 15 amino acids. Here the CDR3 DNA reads TGTGCCTGGAGTGTCCGGGAAGGTCAATACAATGAGCAGTTCTTC. It encodes CAWSVREGQYNEQFF.

The chain links TRBV28 to TRBJ2-7, with 10 bases identical to TRBD1. From germline, CDR1 is MDHEN and CDR2 SYDVKM. The junction had 5 bases not matched to a gene; V was cut back by 5 bases and J by 4 bases. This CDR3 contains 14 residues. CDR3 in amino acids: CASSAGTGAYEQYF. CDR3 in DNA: TGTGCCAGCAGTGCCGGGACAGGGGCGTACGAGCAGTACTTC.

CDR3: CASGGLGPPGPGNTIYF. For the CDR3, the DNA is TGCGCCAGCGGGGGACTCGGGCCCCCGGGACCTGGAAACACCATATATTTT. The chain couples TRBV5-1 to TRBJ1-3; TRBD1 is a possible D gene (5 bases). The ends were cut back, 7 bases at V and 2 bases at J, with 22 bases in the middle. Germline V lookup: CDR1 SGHRS, CDR2 YFSETQ. This CDR3 contains 17 residues.

The rearrangement uses TRBV5-8 and TRBJ2-3; tentative D call: TRBD1 (6 bases). Deletions cut 3 bases from V and 6 bases from J, with 17 bases between. The CDR3 has 15 amino acids. Germline V gene data show CDR1 as SGHTS and CDR2 as YDEGEE. CDR3 loop: CASSSRRGYWDTQYF. CDR3 DNA sequence: TGTGCCAGCAGCTCCCGTAGGGGGTATTGGGATACGCAGTATTTT.

The chain joins TRBV6-5 to TRBJ2-5; 7 bases agree with TRBD1. CDR3 size: 14 residues. The J segment lost 1 base and the V segment lost 6 bases, leaving 5 bases of the junction unmatched. Germline values: CDR1 MNHEY, CDR2 SVGAGI. The CDR3 reads CASRWPGGQETQYF. The DNA for the CDR3 is TGTGCCAGCAGGTGGCCAGGGGGCCAAGAGACCCAGTACTTC.

CDR3 amino acids: CASSVTGGGNYGYTF. In DNA form, the CDR3 reads TGTGCCAGCAGCGTTACAGGGGGCGGCAACTATGGCTACACCTTC. This chain connects TRBV7-2 to TRBJ1-2; 9 bases are shared with TRBD1. This CDR3 is 15 amino acids long. The V gene end was trimmed by 5 bases and the J gene end by 2 bases; junction bases not matched to a gene: 6. The germline CDR1 and CDR2 sequences are SGHTA and FQGNSA. The entire variable domain, with the rest obtained from reference TRBV7-2 and TRBJ1-2, is as follows: GAGVSQSPSNKVTEKGKDVELRCDPISGHTALYWYRQSLGQGLEFLIYFQGNSAPDKSGLPSDRFSAERTGGSVSTLTIQRTQQEDSAVYLCASSVTGGGNYGYTFGSGTRLTVV.

The chain joins TRBV7-9 to TRBJ1-2, with 7 bases matching TRBD1. V shed 3 bases, J shed 3 bases, and the junction held 10 bases outside the gene matches. This CDR3 has 16 amino acids. Germline CDR1 and CDR2: SEHNR and FQNEAQ (reference sequence). The CDR3 region is CASSFSLRTGDYGYTF. The CDR3 nucleotides read TGTGCCAGCAGCTTTTCCCTCCGGACAGGTGACTATGGCTACACCTTC.

V is TRBV29-1 and J is TRBJ2-3; D perhaps matches TRBD2 (5 bases). Per the germline V gene, CDR1 is SQVTM and CDR2 is ANQGSEA. The V gene lost 7 bases and the J gene lost 3 bases, with 17 bases spanning the gap. This CDR3 region has 14 residues. CDR3 amino acids: CSGSGISETDTQYF. The CDR3 region has the DNA TGCAGCGGATCGGGAATAAGCGAAACAGATACGCAGTATTTT.

This clone has only a few counts. This chain links TRBV12-3 or TRBV12-4 with TRBJ2-1; 7 bases match TRBD2. The length of the CDR3 is 13 residues. V gave up 8 bases and J gave up 6 bases; unmatched junction bases: 7. The CDR3 region is CASALGGSNEQFF. The CDR3 coding sequence is TGTGCCAGCGCCCTGGGAGGGAGCAATGAGCAGTTCTTC.

This rearrangement joins TRBV5-1 to TRBJ2-7; TRBD1 matches 8 bases. Germline CDR1 and CDR2: SGHRS and YFSETQ. V lost 4 bases and J lost 1; bases outside the gene matches: 4. The CDR3 has 14 amino acids. The CDR3 here is CASSTGQESYEQYF. CDR3 coding DNA: TGCGCCAGCAGCACGGGACAGGAATCCTACGAGCAGTACTTC. The variable domain in full, completed from reference TRBV5-1 and TRBJ2-7, reads KAGVTQTPRYLIKTRGQQVTLSCSPISGHRSVSWYQQTPGQGLQFLFEYFSETQRNKGNFPGRFSGRQFSNSRSEMNVSTLELGDSALYLCASSTGQESYEQYFGPGTRLTVT.

The V and J genes are TRBV9 and TRBJ1-3; 9 bases match TRBD1. This CDR3 is 12 amino acids long. The germline V gene has CDR1 SGDLS and CDR2 YYNGEE. Unmatched junction bases numbered 3, after V lost 3 bases and J lost 11 bases. CDR3 sequence reads: CASSGQGVAIYF. CDR3 bases: TGTGCCAGCAGCGGACAGGGGGTGGCCATATATTTT.

V and J are TRBV7-9 and TRBJ1-4; D remains unclear. Per germline, CDR1 SEHNR and CDR2 FQNEAQ (reference sequence). The CDR3 has 17 amino acids. Trimming removed 1 base at V and 8 bases at J, with 20 bases between. The CDR3 loop is CASSLGRRIKEGEKLFF. Written as DNA, the CDR3 is TGTGCCAGCAGCTTAGGACGAAGGATCAAGGAGGGAGAAAAACTGTTTTTT.

V and J are TRBV15 and TRBJ1-2; 9 bases fit TRBD1. Losses at the gene ends were 1 base for V and 0 bases for J; bases not matched to a gene: 0. The CDR3 has 15 residues. CDR1 is LNHNV and CDR2 is YYDKDF in the germline V gene (reference sequence). The CDR3 is CATSRGQGANYGYTF. Here the CDR3 DNA reads TGTGCCACCAGCAGAGGACAGGGGGCTAACTATGGCTACACCTTC. Based on the CDR3 plus reference TRBV15 and TRBJ1-2, the full variable domain is DAMVIQNPRYQVTQFGKPVTLSCSQTLNHNVMYWYQQKSSQAPKLLFHYYDKDFNNEADTPDNFQSRRPNTSFCFLDIRSPGLGDTAMYLCATSRGQGANYGYTFGSGTRLTVV.